The clone carrying this TCR beta chain occurred many times. Its antigen is unidentified. The sample is drawn from a study of T cells after yellow fever vaccination. TCRdb used MiXCR to reprocess the 5' RACE reads, holding one entry per CDR3 protein. Among around 260,000 distinct CDR3 sequences, around 5.3% were seen once, and the ten largest hold roughly 3%. Findings and caveats of the study: Most primary-vaccination clones recurred post-booster (around 97% CD4, over 70% CD8).

The CDR3 totals 13 residues. Germline values: CDR1 DFQATT, CDR2 SNEGSKA (reference sequence). With 5 bases removed from V and 0 bases from J, the gap between germline ends came to 7 bases. This receptor was obtained from a man between 18 and 35 years old who received the YFV17D yellow fever vaccine. The rearrangement uses TRBV20-1 and TRBJ2-2; D is possibly TRBD1 (5 bases). This material consisted of CD4+ T cells sorted from PBMCs, taken on the day of the yellow fever booster vaccination. The CDR3 DNA sequence: TGCAGTGCTCCCAGGGCGAACACCGGGGAGCTGTTTTTT. Its protein product is CSAPRANTGELFF.